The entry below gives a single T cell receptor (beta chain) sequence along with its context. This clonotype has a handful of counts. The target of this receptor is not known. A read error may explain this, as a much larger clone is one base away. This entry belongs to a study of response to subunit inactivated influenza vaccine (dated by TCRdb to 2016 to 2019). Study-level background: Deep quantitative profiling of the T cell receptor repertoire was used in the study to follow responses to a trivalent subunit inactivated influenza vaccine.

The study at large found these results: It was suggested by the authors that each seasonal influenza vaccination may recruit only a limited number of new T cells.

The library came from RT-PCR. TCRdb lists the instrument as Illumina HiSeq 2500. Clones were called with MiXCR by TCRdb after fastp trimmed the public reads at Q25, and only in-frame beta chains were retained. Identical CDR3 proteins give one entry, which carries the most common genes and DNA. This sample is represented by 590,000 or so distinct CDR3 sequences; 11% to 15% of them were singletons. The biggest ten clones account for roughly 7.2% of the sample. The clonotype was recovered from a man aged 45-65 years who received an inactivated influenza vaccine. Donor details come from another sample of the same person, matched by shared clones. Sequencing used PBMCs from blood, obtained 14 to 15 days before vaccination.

The CDR3 in this case is CASSRWTTNTGELFF. The nucleotides are TGTGCCAGCAGTCGGTGGACAACGAACACCGGGGAGCTGTTTTTT. The chain uses TRBV7-9 and TRBJ2-2; a tentative D match to TRBD1 spans 5 bases. For CDR1 and CDR2, the germline V gene (reference sequence) lists SEHNR and FQNEAQ. The CDR3 has 15 amino acids, counting the end cysteine and phenylalanine. The entry retains the CDR3 DNA only, 45 bases that are in frame from base 1. Deletion took 6 bases off V and 0 bases off J, with a span of 11 bases between the germline ends.